These T cell receptor beta chains were read from a single sample in a study of regulatory T cells in long-lasting Graves disease. A single record per CDR3 protein comes from TCRdb applying MiXCR to the multiplex PCR reads. The sample consists of around 430,000 distinct CDR3 sequences, about 20% of them appearing once. Sequencing was performed on peripheral blood mononuclear cells (PBMCs), taken when the disease was refractory, from a patient treated with antithyroid drugs. These receptors were obtained from a female donor with Graves disease. Both conserved end residues are part of each CDR3. The D gene is left open where the match is weak. Rows may omit the clone size; those that give it use once, few, many or a size class.

V	size	J	D	DNA	CDR3
TRBV15	.	TRBJ1-1	.	TGTGCCACCAGCAGAGATTTGGGGGGAGAAGCTTTCTTT	CATSRDLGGEAFF
TRBV6-1	few	TRBJ2-1	TRBD2	TGTGCCAGCACACTAGCGGGTAAGGGTACCGGGCGGAATGAGCAGTTCTTC	CASTLAGKGTGRNEQFF
TRBV12-3/TRBV12-4	many	TRBJ2-2	.	TGTGCCAGCACCAGGGCCGGGGAGCTGTTTTTT	CASTRAGELFF
TRBV20-1	many	TRBJ2-5	TRBD1	TGCAGTGCTAGGACAGGGTCCCGACCCAAAATCTACTTC	CSARTGSRPKIYF
TRBV20-1	.	TRBJ2-7	TRBD2	TGCAGTGCTAGCCCTAGCGGGCCCTACGAGCAGTACTTC	CSASPSGPYEQYF
TRBV7-3	.	TRBJ2-1	.	TGTGCCAGCAGCTCCGGGACGGCCAATGAGCAGTTCTTC	CASSSGTANEQFF
TRBV11-1	many	TRBJ1-1	.	TGTGCCAGCAGCTTAGGGTACGGGACTGAAGCTTTCTTT	CASSLGYGTEAFF
TRBV2	many	TRBJ2-6	.	TGTGCCAGCAGCGGTCTTTCTGGGGCCAACGTCCTGACTTTC	CASSGLSGANVLTF
TRBV28	many	TRBJ1-1	.	TGTGCCAGCAGTTTTGTGGGGGCTGAAGCTTTCTTT	CASSFVGAEAFF
TRBV24-1	.	TRBJ2-1	.	TGTGCCACCAGTGACCAGGCTAGCGACTACAATGAGCAGTTCTTC	CATSDQASDYNEQFF
TRBV2	few	TRBJ2-1	.	TGTGCCAGTCGAGGACTCTTTTCTCGGAATGAGCAGTTCTTC	CASRGLFSRNEQFF
TRBV7-8	many	TRBJ1-5	.	TGTGCCAGCAGCTTAGAGGCGGGGACACAGCCCCAGCATTTT	CASSLEAGTQPQHF
TRBV12-3/TRBV12-4	few	TRBJ1-6	.	TGTGCCAGCAGCCCCCCCGGACTCAGCTCCTATAATTCACCCCTCCACTTT	CASSPPGLSSYNSPLHF
TRBV7-8	.	TRBJ2-2	.	TGTGCCAGCAGCCCGGGAAGGGTGAACACCGGGGAGCTGTTTTTT	CASSPGRVNTGELFF
TRBV28	many	TRBJ1-2	.	TGTGCCAGCAGTTCATCTGGGCGCAACAAAACACCCCACCCCGGTTATGGCTACACCTTC	CASSSSGRNKTPHPGYGYTF
TRBV20-1	few	TRBJ2-5	TRBD2	TGCAGTGCTAGGGTGACTAGCGGGGGAGGGGAGACCCAGTACTTC	CSARVTSGGGETQYF
TRBV4-1	few	TRBJ1-1	.	TGCGCCAGCAGCCAAGATTTAAGCGACACTGAAGCTTTCTTT	CASSQDLSDTEAFF
TRBV20-1	.	TRBJ2-5	.	TGCAGTGCTAGACCCGACAGGAGCGAGGCCCAGTACTTC	CSARPDRSEAQYF
TRBV6-5	many	TRBJ1-5	.	TGTGCCAGCAGTTACGCTGTGGGATCGCAGCCCCAGCATTTT	CASSYAVGSQPQHF
TRBV20-1	many	TRBJ2-5	TRBD2	TGCAGTGCTTCCCCGGGACTAGCGGGGGGGGAGACCCAGTACTTC	CSASPGLAGGETQYF